The sample holds one count of the clone carrying this TCR beta chain. The data were obtained in a study of blood T cell repertoires in COVID-19. Study background: Acute and convalescent COVID-19 samples came from the United States, Italy and Spain. In each case, the material was cDNA or gDNA derived from T cells, B-cell-depleted T cells, or PBMCs.

Authors' processing steps: Scientists estimated how many nucleated cells there were by amplifying reference gene primers. The repertoire was sequenced with immunoSEQ multiplex PCR; TCRdb's copy has only in-frame clones and lacks some. V, J and clone size are taken as reported in that table, and D and trimming were inferred from the DNA itself. This table holds some 240,000 clones, approximately 85% found once. Residents of 24 US areas, aged 18 to 89 years, made up the participants. The source of this sequence is a woman aged 50 to 60 who had been exposed to COVID-19. The specimen was PBMCs or T cells enriched from blood (not recorded which).

CDR3 residues: CAIRQGSGNTIYF. The CDR3 DNA reads TGTGCCATCCGGCAGGGCTCTGGAAACACCATATATTTT. The chain is built from TRBV10-3 and TRBJ1-3; TRBD1 might be the D (5 bases). The CDR3 totals 13 residues. Germline V CDR1 and CDR2: ENHRY, SYGVKD. The germline V and J ends were trimmed by 8 bases and 0 bases, with 8 bases remaining between them.